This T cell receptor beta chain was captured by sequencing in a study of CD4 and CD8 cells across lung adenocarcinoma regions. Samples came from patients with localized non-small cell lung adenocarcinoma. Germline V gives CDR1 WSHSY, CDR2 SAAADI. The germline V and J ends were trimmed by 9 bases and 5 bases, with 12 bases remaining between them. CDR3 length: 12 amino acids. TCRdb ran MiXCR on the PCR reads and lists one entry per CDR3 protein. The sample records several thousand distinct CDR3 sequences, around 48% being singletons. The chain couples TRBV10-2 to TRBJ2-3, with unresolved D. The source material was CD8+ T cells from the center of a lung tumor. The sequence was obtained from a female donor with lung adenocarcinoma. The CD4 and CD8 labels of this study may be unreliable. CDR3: CARSHDGDTQYF. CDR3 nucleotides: TGCGCCAGGAGCCACGACGGAGATACGCAGTATTTT.